Detailed here is one TCR beta chain. Individuals aged about 18 to 90 years were recruited from about two dozen US areas. Profiled with immunoSEQ multiplex PCR; TCRdb holds only in-frame clones, not every one. The profile shows 150,000 or so clones, around four fifths of them singletons. This sample is drawn from a study of blood T cell repertoires in COVID-19. Study in general: Sites across the United States, Italy and Spain contributed samples from acute and convalescent COVID-19. In each case, the material was cDNA or gDNA derived from T cells, B-cell-depleted T cells, or PBMCs.

The CDR3 is 13 amino acids. Germline V CDR1 and CDR2: GTSNPN, SVGIG (reference sequence). After removal of 2 bases from V and 3 bases from J, the junction contained 2 bases not matched to a gene. This chain joins TRBV30 and TRBJ1-1, with TRBD1 matching over 8 bases. This receptor was taken from a woman aged 45 to 65 in a cohort exposed to, infected with or recovered from COVID-19 (not recorded which). The specimen was PBMCs or T cells enriched from blood (not recorded which). The DNA of the CDR3 is TGTGCCTGGAGTTCGGACAGGGACACTGAAGCTTTCTTT. It codes for CAWSSDRDTEAFF.